This TCR beta chain was found in a study of shared clonotypes between healthy human individuals. Study-wide results and limits: The study found about 5% of naive CD4 clonotypes shared across a few donors. In general, naive subsets displayed greater estimated richness than memory subsets did.

Template for every sorted-subset replicate PCR totaled about 200 ng DNA, approximately 30,000 T cell genomes. TCRdb's table, derived via immunoSEQ multiplex PCR, lists solely in-frame clones and lacks some. The sample carries hundreds of thousands of clones, about 74% recorded once. The authors divided CD4+ cells into CD45RA+ naive and CD45RA-negative memory subsets. The V gene lost 2 bases and the J gene lost 2 bases, with 13 bases spanning the gap. Germline V CDR1 and CDR2: SGHTA, FQGTGA. The CDR3 runs 16 residues. On this clone: Its cognate antigen is unknown.

The sequenced sample was memory CD4+ T cells sorted from blood. The subset was: CD45RA-negative fraction. The receptor's source is a woman in her thirties in good health. V and J are TRBV7-3 and TRBJ2-1; D might be TRBD1 (5 bases). The CDR3 DNA reads as TGTGCCAGCAGCTTAGGTAGCAAGGGGACCTACAATGAGCAGTTCTTC. This translates into CASSLGSKGTYNEQFF.